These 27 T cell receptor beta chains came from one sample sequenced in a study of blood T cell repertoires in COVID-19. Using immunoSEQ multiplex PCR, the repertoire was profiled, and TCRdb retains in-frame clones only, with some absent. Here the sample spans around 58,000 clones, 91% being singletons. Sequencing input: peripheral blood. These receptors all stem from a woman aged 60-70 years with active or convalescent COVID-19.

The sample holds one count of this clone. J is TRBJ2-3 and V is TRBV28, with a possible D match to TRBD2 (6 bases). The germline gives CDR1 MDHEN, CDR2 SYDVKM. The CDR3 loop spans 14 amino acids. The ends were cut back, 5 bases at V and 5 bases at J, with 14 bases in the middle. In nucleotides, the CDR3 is TGTGCCAGCAGTCCGGGAGATCGGGGAGATACGCAGTATTTT. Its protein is CASSPGDRGDTQYF.

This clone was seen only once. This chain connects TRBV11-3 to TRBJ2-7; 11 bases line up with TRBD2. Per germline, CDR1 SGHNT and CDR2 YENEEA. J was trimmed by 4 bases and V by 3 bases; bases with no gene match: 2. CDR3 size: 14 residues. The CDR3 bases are TGTGCCAGCAGCTTCTCTAGCGGGAGGTACGAGCAGTACTTC. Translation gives CASSFSSGRYEQYF.

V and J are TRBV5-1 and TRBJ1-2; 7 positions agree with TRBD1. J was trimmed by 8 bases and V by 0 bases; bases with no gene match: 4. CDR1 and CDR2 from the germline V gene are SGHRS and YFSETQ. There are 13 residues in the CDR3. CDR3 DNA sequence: TGCGCCAGCAGCTTGGAGGGACAGAGCGGCTACACCTTC. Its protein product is CASSLEGQSGYTF.

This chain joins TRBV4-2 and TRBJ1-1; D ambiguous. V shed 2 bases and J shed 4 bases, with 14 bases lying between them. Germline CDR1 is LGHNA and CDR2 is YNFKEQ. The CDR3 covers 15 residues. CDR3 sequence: CASSQKIGECTEAFF. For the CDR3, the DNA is TGTGCCAGCAGCCAAAAGATCGGGGAATGCACTGAAGCTTTCTTT.

The CDR3: CASSRRDQPQHF. CDR3 nucleotide sequence: TGTGCCAGCAGCCGGAGGGATCAGCCCCAGCATTTT. The chain carries TRBV28 and TRBJ1-5; D is uncertain. The CDR3 is 12 residues long. Germline CDR1 and CDR2: MDHEN and SYDVKM. Trimming removed 6 bases at V and 5 bases at J, with 8 bases between.

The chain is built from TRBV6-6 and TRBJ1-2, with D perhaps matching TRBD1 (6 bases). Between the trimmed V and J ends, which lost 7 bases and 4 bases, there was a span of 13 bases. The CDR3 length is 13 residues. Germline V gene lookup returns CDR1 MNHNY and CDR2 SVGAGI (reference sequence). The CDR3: CASTPRGAYGYTF. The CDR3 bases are TGTGCCAGCACCCCCAGGGGAGCCTATGGCTACACCTTC.

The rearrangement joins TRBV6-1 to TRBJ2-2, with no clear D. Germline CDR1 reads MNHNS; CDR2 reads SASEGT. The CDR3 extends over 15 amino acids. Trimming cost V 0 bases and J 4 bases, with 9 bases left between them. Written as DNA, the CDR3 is TGTGCCAGCAGTGAAGCGTTGGCTTCCACCGGGGAGCTGTTTTTT. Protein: CASSEALASTGELFF.

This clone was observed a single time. Here the CDR3 reads CASSPAVGGSYNSPLHF. The CDR3 DNA sequence: TGTGCCAGCAGCCCGGCGGTCGGAGGCTCCTATAATTCACCCCTCCACTTT. The chain joins TRBV3-1 (or the pseudogene TRBV3-2) to TRBJ1-6; no clear D gene. V lost 4 bases to trimming and J lost 0 bases, with 13 bases between them. The CDR3 is 17 amino acids. From germline, CDR1 is LGHDT and CDR2 YNNKEL (reference sequence).

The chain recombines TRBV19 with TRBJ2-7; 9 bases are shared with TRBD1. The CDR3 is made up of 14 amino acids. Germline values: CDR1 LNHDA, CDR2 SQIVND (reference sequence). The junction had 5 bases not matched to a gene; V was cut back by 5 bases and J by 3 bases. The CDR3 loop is CASSETGGFYEQYF. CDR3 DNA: TGTGCCAGTAGTGAGACAGGGGGATTCTACGAGCAGTACTTC.

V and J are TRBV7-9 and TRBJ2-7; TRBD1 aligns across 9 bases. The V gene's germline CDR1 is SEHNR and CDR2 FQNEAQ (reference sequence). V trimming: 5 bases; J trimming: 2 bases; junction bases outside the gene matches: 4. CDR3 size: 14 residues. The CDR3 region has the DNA TGTGCCAGCAGCCTAGGGACAGGGACCTACGAGCAGTACTTC. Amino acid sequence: CASSLGTGTYEQYF.

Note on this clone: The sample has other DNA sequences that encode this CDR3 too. CDR3 in amino acids: CASSLGGANEKLFF. CDR3 coding DNA: TGTGCCAGCAGTTTGGGCGGGGCTAATGAAAAACTGTTTTTT. The J gene is TRBJ1-4, the V gene TRBV28, with unresolved D. The CDR3 runs 14 residues. The V end lost 3 bases, the J end lost 3 bases, and 8 bases lay between the germline ends. CDR1 is MDHEN, CDR2 SYDVKM, per germline.

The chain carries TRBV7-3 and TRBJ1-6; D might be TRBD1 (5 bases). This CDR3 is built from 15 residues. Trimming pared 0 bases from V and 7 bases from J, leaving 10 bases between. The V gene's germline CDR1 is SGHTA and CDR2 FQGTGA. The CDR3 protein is CASSLTGGTNSPLHF. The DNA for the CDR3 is TGTGCCAGCAGCTTAACGGGGGGTACCAATTCACCCCTCCACTTT.

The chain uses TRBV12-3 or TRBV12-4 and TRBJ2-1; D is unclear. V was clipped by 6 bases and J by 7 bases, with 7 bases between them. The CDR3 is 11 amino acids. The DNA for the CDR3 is TGTGCCAGCAGCCCCTTTAATGAGCAGTTCTTC. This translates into CASSPFNEQFF.

Here the CDR3 DNA reads TGTGCCAGCAGCCTTCAACATAACACTGAAGCTTTCTTT. This sequence encodes CASSLQHNTEAFF. V and J are TRBV14 and TRBJ1-1; the D is unclear. The CDR3 has 13 amino acids. Germline V lookup: CDR1 SGHDN, CDR2 FVKESK. V was clipped by 4 bases and J by 2 bases, with 8 bases between them.

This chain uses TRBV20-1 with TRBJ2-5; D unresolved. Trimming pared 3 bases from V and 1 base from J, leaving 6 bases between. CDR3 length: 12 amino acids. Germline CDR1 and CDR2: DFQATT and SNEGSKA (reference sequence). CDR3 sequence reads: CSASVSQETQYF. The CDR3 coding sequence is TGCAGTGCTAGTGTCTCCCAAGAGACCCAGTACTTC.

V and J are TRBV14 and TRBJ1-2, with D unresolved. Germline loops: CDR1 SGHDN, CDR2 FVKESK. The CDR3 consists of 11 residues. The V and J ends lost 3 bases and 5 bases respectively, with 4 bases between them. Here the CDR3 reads CASSHGYGYTF. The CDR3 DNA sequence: TGTGCCAGCAGCCACGGTTATGGCTACACCTTC.

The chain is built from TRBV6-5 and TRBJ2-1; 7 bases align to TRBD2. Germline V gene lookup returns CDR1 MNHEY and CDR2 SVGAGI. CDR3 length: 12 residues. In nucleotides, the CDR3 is TGTTTCGCCGGGGAGGGAGCCAATGAGCAGTTCTTC. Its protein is CFAGEGANEQFF.

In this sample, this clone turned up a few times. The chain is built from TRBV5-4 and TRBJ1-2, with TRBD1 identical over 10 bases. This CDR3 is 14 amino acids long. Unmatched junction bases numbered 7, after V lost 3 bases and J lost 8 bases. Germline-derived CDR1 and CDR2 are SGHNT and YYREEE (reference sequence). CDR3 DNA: TGTGCCAGCAGCTATAGGACAGGGGGGGAAGGCTACACCTTC. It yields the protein CASSYRTGGEGYTF.

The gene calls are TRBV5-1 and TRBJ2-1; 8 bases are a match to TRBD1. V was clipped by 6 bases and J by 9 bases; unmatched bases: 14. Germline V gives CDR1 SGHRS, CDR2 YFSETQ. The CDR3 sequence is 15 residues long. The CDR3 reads CASTPLGTGEGEQFF. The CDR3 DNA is TGCGCCAGCACACCCCTGGGGACAGGAGAGGGTGAGCAGTTCTTC.

The CDR3 here is CASSPSARDRDYGYTF. The CDR3 DNA follows: TGCGCCAGCAGCCCCTCAGCCCGGGACAGGGACTATGGCTACACCTTC. V usage is TRBV4-1 and J usage is TRBJ1-2; 9 positions match TRBD1. The germline gives CDR1 MGHRA, CDR2 YSYEKL. Trimming took 4 bases from V and 3 from J; bases not matched to a gene: 9. The CDR3 extends over 16 amino acids.

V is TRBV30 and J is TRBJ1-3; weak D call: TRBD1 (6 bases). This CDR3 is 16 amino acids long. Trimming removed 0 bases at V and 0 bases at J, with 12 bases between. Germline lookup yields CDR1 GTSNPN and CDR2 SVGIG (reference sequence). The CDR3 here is CAWSVRTDLSGNTIYF. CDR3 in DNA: TGTGCCTGGAGTGTACGGACAGACCTCTCTGGAAACACCATATATTTT.

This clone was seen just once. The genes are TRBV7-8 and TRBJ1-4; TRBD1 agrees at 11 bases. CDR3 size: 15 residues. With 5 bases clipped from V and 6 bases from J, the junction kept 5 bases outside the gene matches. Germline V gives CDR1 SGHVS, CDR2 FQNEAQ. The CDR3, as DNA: TGTGCCAGCAGCCGCTCGGGACAGGGGGATGAAAAACTGTTTTTT. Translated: CASSRSGQGDEKLFF.

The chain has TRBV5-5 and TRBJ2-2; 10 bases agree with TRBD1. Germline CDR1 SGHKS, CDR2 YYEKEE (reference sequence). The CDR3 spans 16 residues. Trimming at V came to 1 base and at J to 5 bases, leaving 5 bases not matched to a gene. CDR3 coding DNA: TGTGCCAGCAGCTTGTGGAGGACAGGGGGTACCGGGGAGCTGTTTTTT. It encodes CASSLWRTGGTGELFF.

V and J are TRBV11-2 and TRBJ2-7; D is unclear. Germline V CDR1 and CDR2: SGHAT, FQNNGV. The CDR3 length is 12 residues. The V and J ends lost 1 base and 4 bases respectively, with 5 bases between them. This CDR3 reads CASSLGQYEQYF. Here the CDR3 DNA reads TGTGCCAGCAGCTTAGGACAATACGAGCAGTACTTC.

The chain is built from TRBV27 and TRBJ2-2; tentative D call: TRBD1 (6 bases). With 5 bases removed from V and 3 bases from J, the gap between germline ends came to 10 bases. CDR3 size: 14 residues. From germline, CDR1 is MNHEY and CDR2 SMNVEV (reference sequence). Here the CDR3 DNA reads TGTGCCAGCAGTCAGGGGCCGTACACCGGGGAGCTGTTTTTT. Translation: CASSQGPYTGELFF.

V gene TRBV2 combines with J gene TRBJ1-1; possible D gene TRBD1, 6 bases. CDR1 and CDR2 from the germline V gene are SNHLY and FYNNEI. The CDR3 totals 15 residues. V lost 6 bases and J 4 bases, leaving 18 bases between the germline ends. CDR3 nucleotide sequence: TGTGCCAGCAGAAACCTCGGAGCAGGGGTCACTGAAGCTTTCTTT. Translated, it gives CASRNLGAGVTEAFF.

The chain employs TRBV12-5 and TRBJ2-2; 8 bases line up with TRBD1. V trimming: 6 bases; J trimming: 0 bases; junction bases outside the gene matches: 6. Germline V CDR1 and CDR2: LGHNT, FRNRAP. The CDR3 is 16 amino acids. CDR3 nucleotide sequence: TGTGCTAGTGGACCATCGGACAGGGCGAACACCGGGGAGCTGTTTTTT. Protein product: CASGPSDRANTGELFF.